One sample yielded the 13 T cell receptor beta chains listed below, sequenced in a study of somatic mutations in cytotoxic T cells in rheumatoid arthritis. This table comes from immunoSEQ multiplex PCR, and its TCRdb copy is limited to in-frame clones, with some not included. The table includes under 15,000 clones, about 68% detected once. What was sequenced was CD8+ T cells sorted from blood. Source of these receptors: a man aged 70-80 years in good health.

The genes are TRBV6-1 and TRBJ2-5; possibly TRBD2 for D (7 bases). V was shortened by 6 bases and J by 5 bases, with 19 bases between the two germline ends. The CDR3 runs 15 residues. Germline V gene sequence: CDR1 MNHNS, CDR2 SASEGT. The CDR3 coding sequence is TGTGCCAGCAGGGGGGGGCAGGGATCATTGGAGACCCAGTACTTC. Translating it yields CASRGGQGSLETQYF.

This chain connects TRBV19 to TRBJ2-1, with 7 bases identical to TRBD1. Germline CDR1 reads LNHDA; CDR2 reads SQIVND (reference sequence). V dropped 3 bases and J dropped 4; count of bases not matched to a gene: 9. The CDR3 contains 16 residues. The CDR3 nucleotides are TGTGCCAGTAGTATTGAGTGGGACAGCTCATACAATGAGCAGTTCTTC. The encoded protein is CASSIEWDSSYNEQFF.

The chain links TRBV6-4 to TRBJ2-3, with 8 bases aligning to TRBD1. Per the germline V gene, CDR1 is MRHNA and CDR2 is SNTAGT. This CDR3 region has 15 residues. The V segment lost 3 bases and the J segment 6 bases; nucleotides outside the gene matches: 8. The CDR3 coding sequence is TGTGCCAGCAGTGAAGGCCAGGGGGCAGGGGATACGCAGTATTTT. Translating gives CASSEGQGAGDTQYF.

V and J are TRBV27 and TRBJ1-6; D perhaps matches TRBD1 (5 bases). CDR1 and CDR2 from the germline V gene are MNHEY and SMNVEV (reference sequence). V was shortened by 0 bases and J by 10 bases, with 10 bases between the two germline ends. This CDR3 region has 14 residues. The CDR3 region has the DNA TGTGCCAGCAGTTTATCGGGGGGTGGCTCACCCCTCCACTTT. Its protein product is CASSLSGGGSPLHF.

The CDR3 sequence is CAWSALSNQPQHF. CDR3 coding DNA: TGTGCCTGGAGCGCGCTTAGTAATCAGCCCCAGCATTTT. This rearrangement joins TRBV30 to TRBJ1-5; D gene uncertain. Deletions cut 3 bases from V and 4 bases from J, with 10 bases between. From germline, CDR1 is GTSNPN and CDR2 SVGIG (reference sequence). The CDR3 length is 13 residues.

The CDR3 is CASSASGASYNEQFF. The CDR3 coding sequence is TGTGCCAGCAGCGCTAGCGGGGCATCCTACAATGAGCAGTTCTTC. The gene calls are TRBV7-3 and TRBJ2-1, with 9 bases identical to TRBD2. The CDR3 is made up of 15 amino acids. V dropped 5 bases and J dropped 1; count of bases not matched to a gene: 3. Germline CDR1 and CDR2: SGHTA and FQGTGA.

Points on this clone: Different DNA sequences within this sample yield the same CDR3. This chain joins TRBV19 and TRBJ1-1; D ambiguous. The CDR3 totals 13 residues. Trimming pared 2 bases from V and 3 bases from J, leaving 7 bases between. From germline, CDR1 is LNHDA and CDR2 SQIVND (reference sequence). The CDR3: CASSITGYTEAFF. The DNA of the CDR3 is TGTGCCAGTAGTATAACGGGATACACTGAAGCTTTCTTT. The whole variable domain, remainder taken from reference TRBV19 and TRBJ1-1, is DGGITQSPKYLFRKEGQNVTLSCEQNLNHDAMYWYRQDPGQGLRLIYYSQIVNDFQKGDIAEGYSVSREKKESFPLTVTSAQKNPTAFYLCASSITGYTEAFFGQGTRLTVV.

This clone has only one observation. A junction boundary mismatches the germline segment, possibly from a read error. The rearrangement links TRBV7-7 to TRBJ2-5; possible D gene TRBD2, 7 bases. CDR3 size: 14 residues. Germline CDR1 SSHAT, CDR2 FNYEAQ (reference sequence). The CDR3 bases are TGTGCTAGCAGCTTAGGGGGGGGCAAGGAGACCCAGTACTTC. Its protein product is CASSLGGGKETQYF.

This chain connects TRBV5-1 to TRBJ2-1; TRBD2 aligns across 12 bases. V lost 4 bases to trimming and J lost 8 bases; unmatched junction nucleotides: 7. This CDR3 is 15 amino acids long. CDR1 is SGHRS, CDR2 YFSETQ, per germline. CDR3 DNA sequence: TGCGCCAGCAGCGTGACTAGCGGGAGTCTCGATGAGCAGTTCTTC. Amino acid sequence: CASSVTSGSLDEQFF.

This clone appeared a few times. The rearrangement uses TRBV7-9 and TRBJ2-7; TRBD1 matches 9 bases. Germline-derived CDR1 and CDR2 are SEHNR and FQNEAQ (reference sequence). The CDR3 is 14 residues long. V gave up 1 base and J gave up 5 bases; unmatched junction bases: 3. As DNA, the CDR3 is TGTGCCAGCAGCTTAGAGGACAGGGGTCACGAGCAGTACTTC. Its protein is CASSLEDRGHEQYF.

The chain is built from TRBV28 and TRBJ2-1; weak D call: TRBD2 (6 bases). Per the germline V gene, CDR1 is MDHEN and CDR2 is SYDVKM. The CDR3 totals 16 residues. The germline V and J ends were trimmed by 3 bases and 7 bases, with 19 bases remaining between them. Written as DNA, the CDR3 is TGTGCCAGCAGTTTCCGAACAGATGGGGGGACGAATGAGCAGTTCTTC. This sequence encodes CASSFRTDGGTNEQFF.

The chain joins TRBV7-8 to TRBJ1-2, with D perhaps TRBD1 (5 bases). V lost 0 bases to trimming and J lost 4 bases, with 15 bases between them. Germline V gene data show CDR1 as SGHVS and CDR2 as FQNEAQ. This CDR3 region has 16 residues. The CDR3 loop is CASSLAGDRSLYGYTF. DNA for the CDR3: TGTGCCAGCAGCTTAGCGGGGGACCGTTCGCTCTATGGCTACACCTTC.

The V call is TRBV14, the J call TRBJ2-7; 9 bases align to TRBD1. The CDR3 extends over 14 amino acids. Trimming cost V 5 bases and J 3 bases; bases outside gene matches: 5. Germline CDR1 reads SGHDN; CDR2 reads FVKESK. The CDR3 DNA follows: TGTGCCAGCAGCGGAAGGACAGGGGACTACGAGCAGTACTTC. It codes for CASSGRTGDYEQYF. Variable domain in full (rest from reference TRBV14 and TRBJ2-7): EAGVTQFPSHSVIEKGQTVTLRCDPISGHDNLYWYRRVMGKEIKFLLHFVKESKQDESGMPNNRFLAERTGGTYSTLKVQPAELEDSGVYFCASSGRTGDYEQYFGPGTRLTVT.